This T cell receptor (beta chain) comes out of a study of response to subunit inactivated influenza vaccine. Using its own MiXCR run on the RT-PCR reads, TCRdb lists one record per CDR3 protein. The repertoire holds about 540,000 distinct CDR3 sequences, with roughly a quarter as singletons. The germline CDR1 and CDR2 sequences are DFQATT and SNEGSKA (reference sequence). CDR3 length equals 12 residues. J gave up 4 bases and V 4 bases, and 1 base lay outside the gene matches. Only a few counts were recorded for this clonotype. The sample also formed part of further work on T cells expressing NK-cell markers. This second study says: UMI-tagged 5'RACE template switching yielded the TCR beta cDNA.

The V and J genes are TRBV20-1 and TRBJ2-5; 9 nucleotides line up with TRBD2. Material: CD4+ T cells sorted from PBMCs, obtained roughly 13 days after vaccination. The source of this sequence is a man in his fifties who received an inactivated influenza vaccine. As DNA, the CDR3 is TGCAGTGCTACTAGCGGGGCAGAGACCCAGTACTTC. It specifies CSATSGAETQYF.